The entry below gives a single T cell receptor (beta chain) sequence along with its context. Its antigen is not known. The sample belongs to a study of shared clonotypes between healthy human individuals. Findings of the study overall: The authors expected sequencing depth to affect clonotype sharing among donors.

Some 28,000 T cell genomes (approximately 190 ng DNA) went into each sorted-subset replicate. Method: immunoSEQ multiplex PCR; TCRdb's copy keeps in-frame clones and lacks some. The sample lists roughly 2,300,000 clones, 80% to 95% occurring once. The germline gives CDR1 SGHAT, CDR2 FQNNGV. Trimming left V 5 bases short and J 0 bases short, with 12 bases between. The CDR3 is 15 residues long. The TCR sequence derives from a young man in good health. Some clones in this sample may be carry-over from other donors' samples. Sequencing was done on a sample of naive CD4+ T cells from PBMCs. Subset defined: CD45RA+ positively selected. The chain couples TRBV11-2 to TRBJ2-3, with D hard to call. CDR3 region: CASSTITTSTDTQYF. CDR3 sequence (DNA): TGTGCCAGCAGCACCATCACAACTAGCACAGATACGCAGTATTTT. Full variable domain (missing parts from reference TRBV11-2 and TRBJ2-3): EAGVAQSPRYKIIEKRQSVAFWCNPISGHATLYWYQQILGQGPKLLIQFQNNGVVDDSQLPKDRFSAERLKGVDSTLKIQPAKLEDSAVYLCASSTITTSTDTQYFGPGTRLTVL.